Reported below is one T cell receptor (beta chain). Its antigen remains unidentified. The J segment lost 2 bases and the V segment lost 6 bases, leaving 13 bases of the junction unmatched. The CDR3 has 16 residues. Germline V gene sequence: CDR1 SQVTM, CDR2 ANQGSEA. TCRdb re-called the 5' RACE reads through MiXCR, storing one row per CDR3 protein. The sample gives approximately 20,000 distinct CDR3 sequences, 69% of which show up once; 5.5% to 7% is in the top ten. The sample originates from a study of identical twins. Study results and caveats: Analyses of zero insertions could be partly confounded by invariant MAIT and iNKT cells.

The receptor was derived from a woman aged 18-29 years in good health. This table probably holds off-target reads from a library built for another chain. The rearrangement joins TRBV29-1 to TRBJ2-3, with 8 bases fitting TRBD1. The specimen was memory (CD45RO+) T cells sorted from blood. The CDR3 region is CSVATAGGDYTDTQYF. The CDR3 DNA sequence: TGCAGCGTGGCCACGGCAGGGGGCGACTACACAGATACGCAGTATTTT.